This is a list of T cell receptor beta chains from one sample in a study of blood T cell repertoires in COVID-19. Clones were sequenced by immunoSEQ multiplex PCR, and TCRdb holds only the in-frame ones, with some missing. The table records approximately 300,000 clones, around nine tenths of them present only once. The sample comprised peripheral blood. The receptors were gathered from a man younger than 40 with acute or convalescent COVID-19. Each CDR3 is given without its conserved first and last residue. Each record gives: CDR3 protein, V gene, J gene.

ASSEFMSTEAF,TRBV9,TRBJ1-1
ASSSLGTGGGDEQF,TRBV5-1,TRBJ2-1
ASSGLAGSTDTQY,TRBV18,TRBJ2-3
AISVGGATDTQY,TRBV10-3,TRBJ2-3
ASSSDRDSNQPQH,TRBV6-5,TRBJ1-5
ASSRAGNSPLH,TRBV12-3/TRBV12-4,TRBJ1-6
ASSQDSGGWVYNEQF,TRBV3-1/TRBV3-2,TRBJ2-1
ASSSPGGGNEQF,TRBV5-5,TRBJ2-1
SGNREGSTEAF,TRBV29-1,TRBJ1-1
ASSLTGFGYT,TRBV5-4,TRBJ1-2
ASSVGSWGYT,TRBV9,TRBJ1-2
ASSQAGQEYYGYT,TRBV3-1/TRBV3-2,TRBJ1-2
SFLWRNTDTQY,TRBV29-1,TRBJ2-3
ASGLYSYNEQF,TRBV12-5,TRBJ2-1
ASSPQGPGANVLT,TRBV18,TRBJ2-6
SVELLGQANTGELF,TRBV29-1,TRBJ2-2
ASIEGGSGYT,TRBV2,TRBJ1-2
ASSPGVAGSGEQF,TRBV5-1,TRBJ2-1
ASSPHRGLIETQY,TRBV19,TRBJ2-5
ASSPRVRGTSSYNEQF,TRBV5-1,TRBJ2-1